The 18 T cell receptor beta chains given below trace back to one sample, sequenced in a study of CD8 T cells in Susac syndrome (dated by TCRdb to about 2019). Receptors were amplified or captured by the immunoSEQ multiplex PCR assay. RNA was extracted using the RNeasy kit, and about 0.5 to 1 ug of the RNA was reverse transcribed with random hexamers. TCRdb reran the public reads through fastp at Q25 and MiXCR, keeping productive beta chains. Rows are combined by CDR3 protein, so each entry shows the most common genes and DNA. The sample table shows 330,000 or so distinct CDR3 sequences, and approximately 89% are seen once. 0.18% of the sample goes to the ten largest clones. The sequencing input was CD8+ T cells from PBMCs. The receptors come from a human donor with multiple sclerosis.

The rearrangement links TRBV5-1 to TRBJ2-7; D ambiguous. Germline V gene data show CDR1 as SGHRS and CDR2 as YFSETQ. The CDR3 runs to 12 residues. V was clipped by 4 bases and J by 2 bases, with 7 bases between them. The CDR3 here is CASSAAAYEQYF. Written as DNA, the CDR3 is TGCGCCAGCAGCGCCGCGGCCTACGAGCAGTACTTC.

This chain joins TRBV6-2 or TRBV6-3 and TRBJ2-7; unclear D gene. The CDR3 is 12 residues long. CDR1 MNHEY and CDR2 SVGEGT come from the germline V gene. V was cut by 6 bases and J by 6 bases, with 12 bases left in between. This chain's CDR3 is CASRSGPSEQYF. The CDR3 bases are TGTGCCAGCAGGAGTGGACCCTCCGAGCAGTACTTC.

The V and J genes are TRBV7-8 and TRBJ2-7, with D perhaps assigned TRBD1 or TRBD2 (6 bases each). V was shortened by 3 bases and J by 3 bases, with 21 bases between the two germline ends. Germline V gives CDR1 SGHVS, CDR2 FQNEAQ. The CDR3 consists of 17 residues. CDR3 DNA sequence: TGTGCCAGCAGCTTTCTGCCGGGGGCAGCGATGCTCTACGAGCAGTACTTC. Amino acids: CASSFLPGAAMLYEQYF.

The chain combines TRBV29-1 with TRBJ2-3; D is perhaps TRBD1 or TRBD2 (5 bases each). Trimming shortened V by 3 bases and J by 2 bases, and 15 bases separated the two germline ends. Per the germline V gene, CDR1 is SQVTM and CDR2 is ANQGSEA. This CDR3 comprises 15 residues. The CDR3 here is CSVDVRDPTTDTQYF. The DNA of the CDR3 is TGCAGCGTTGACGTTCGGGACCCAACCACAGATACGCAGTATTTT.

The chain joins TRBV2 to TRBJ2-2; 12 bases fit TRBD2. Germline assignment: CDR1 SNHLY and CDR2 FYNNEI. Unmatched junction bases numbered 18, after V lost 5 bases and J lost 2 bases. This CDR3 spans 21 amino acids. CDR3 coding DNA: TGTGCCAGCAGTTATAACAAGCGCGGGGCTAGCGGGAGGGCCAACACCGGGGAGCTGTTTTTT. This translates into CASSYNKRGASGRANTGELFF.

The CDR3 sequence is CSVGPRASTEAFF. The CDR3 nucleotides are TGCAGCGTTGGTCCGAGGGCCAGCACTGAAGCTTTCTTT. The rearrangement links TRBV29-1 to TRBJ1-1; no definite D call. Germline lookup yields CDR1 SQVTM and CDR2 ANQGSEA. CDR3 length: 13 amino acids. V was cut by 4 bases and J by 4 bases, with 13 bases left in between.

This clonotype was counted only a few times. The chain has TRBV7-8 and TRBJ1-1; D is uncertain. V was cut by 3 bases and J by 4 bases, with 9 bases left in between. CDR1 SGHVS and CDR2 FQNEAQ come from the germline V gene. This CDR3 comprises 13 residues. The chain's CDR3 is CASSLLEGTEAFF. CDR3 nucleotides: TGTGCCAGCAGCTTGTTGGAGGGCACTGAAGCTTTCTTT.

This clonotype was counted a single time. The chain carries TRBV27 and TRBJ1-5, with unresolved D. Per the germline V gene, CDR1 is MNHEY and CDR2 is SMNVEV (reference sequence). V dropped 5 bases and J dropped 5 bases, with 10 bases sitting between them. There are 13 residues in the CDR3. CDR3 nucleotide sequence: TGTGCCAGCAGTCTAGGACCCTATCAGCCCCAGCATTTT. Translation: CASSLGPYQPQHF.

This clonotype was detected only a few times. The genes are TRBV6-2 or TRBV6-3 and TRBJ2-3; 8 nucleotides align to TRBD1. CDR3 length: 15 amino acids. Per the germline V gene, CDR1 is MNHEY and CDR2 is SVGEGT. The V gene end was trimmed by 5 bases and the J gene end by 6 bases; junction bases not matched to a gene: 10. CDR3 sequence (DNA): TGTGCCAGCAGTCCTCCTGGACAGGGAGCGGATACGCAGTATTTT. Translated, it gives CASSPPGQGADTQYF.

The V and J genes are TRBV4-2 and TRBJ2-2; 10 nucleotides agree with TRBD1. Per germline, CDR1 LGHNA and CDR2 YNFKEQ. The CDR3 is made up of 17 amino acids. With V trimmed by 3 bases and J by 6 bases, 10 bases remained unmatched. The CDR3 is CASSQMPGQGIPGELFF. CDR3 nucleotide sequence: TGTGCCAGCAGCCAGATGCCGGGACAGGGGATCCCCGGGGAGCTGTTTTTT.

This clonotype was found once. This sequence joins TRBV6-5 and TRBJ1-1; weak D call: TRBD1 (6 bases). Germline V CDR1 and CDR2: MNHEY, SVGAGI. The CDR3 totals 15 residues. V was pared by 4 bases and J by 1 base, with 13 bases between. In DNA, the CDR3 is TGTGCCAGCAGTTCCCCCCGGGGGCGGAACACTGAAGCTTTCTTT. Amino acid sequence: CASSSPRGRNTEAFF.

The J gene is TRBJ2-7, the V gene TRBV6-2 or TRBV6-3; perhaps TRBD1 as D (5 bases). Germline CDR1 is MNHEY and CDR2 is SVGEGT. This CDR3 spans 13 amino acids. The V gene lost 0 bases and the J gene lost 6 bases, with 9 bases spanning the gap. The CDR3 region has the DNA TGTGCCAGCAGTTACTCGGGGCAACGCGAGCAGTACTTC. It codes for CASSYSGQREQYF.

This chain links TRBV7-9 with TRBJ2-7; D is unclear. The V gene lost 5 bases and the J gene lost 6 bases, with 11 bases spanning the gap. The CDR3 contains 12 residues. Germline values: CDR1 SEHNR, CDR2 FQNEAQ (reference sequence). CDR3 sequence reads: CASSPISPEQYF. The CDR3 DNA follows: TGTGCCAGCAGCCCGATCAGTCCCGAGCAGTACTTC.

The chain recombines TRBV6-1 with TRBJ2-7; TRBD1 agrees at 8 bases. The CDR3 totals 17 residues. The trim removed 1 base at V and 3 bases at J, leaving 11 bases unmatched. Germline CDR1 and CDR2: MNHNS and SASEGT. The CDR3 DNA sequence: TGTGCCAGCAGTGAAGTGTGGGGGACAGGACTTCACTACGAGCAGTACTTC. This gives the protein CASSEVWGTGLHYEQYF.

This chain links TRBV12-3 or TRBV12-4 with TRBJ2-5; D gene uncertain. The V and J ends lost 0 bases and 1 base respectively, with 3 bases between them. The CDR3 is 13 amino acids. This chain's CDR3 is CASSLAFQETQYF. The CDR3 DNA is TGTGCCAGCAGTTTAGCGTTCCAAGAGACCCAGTACTTC.

The CDR3 sequence: CASSQGLGRVDQPQHF. The DNA of the CDR3 is TGCGCCAGCAGCCAAGGATTAGGACGCGTTGATCAGCCCCAGCATTTT. The chain has TRBV4-3 and TRBJ1-5; D unclear. CDR1 is LGHNA, CDR2 YSLEER, per germline. Between the trimmed V and J ends, which lost 1 base and 5 bases, there was a span of 15 bases. CDR3 length equals 16 residues.

The rearrangement joins TRBV5-1 to TRBJ1-4; D gene ambiguous. The V end lost 5 bases, the J end lost 8 bases, and 7 bases lay between the germline ends. Germline CDR1 and CDR2: SGHRS and YFSETQ. The CDR3 spans 11 residues. The CDR3 spells CASRDGEKLFF. The CDR3 DNA follows: TGCGCCAGCAGGGACGGAGAAAAACTGTTTTTT.

In this sample, this clonotype turned up once. This chain links TRBV6-5 with TRBJ1-2, with D unresolved. Germline lookup yields CDR1 MNHEY and CDR2 SVGAGI. Between the trimmed V and J ends, which lost 5 bases and 7 bases, there was a span of 11 bases. This CDR3 has 12 residues. CDR3 amino acids: CASSPGRVGYTF. CDR3 bases: TGTGCCAGCAGTCCGGGCAGAGTTGGCTACACCTTC.